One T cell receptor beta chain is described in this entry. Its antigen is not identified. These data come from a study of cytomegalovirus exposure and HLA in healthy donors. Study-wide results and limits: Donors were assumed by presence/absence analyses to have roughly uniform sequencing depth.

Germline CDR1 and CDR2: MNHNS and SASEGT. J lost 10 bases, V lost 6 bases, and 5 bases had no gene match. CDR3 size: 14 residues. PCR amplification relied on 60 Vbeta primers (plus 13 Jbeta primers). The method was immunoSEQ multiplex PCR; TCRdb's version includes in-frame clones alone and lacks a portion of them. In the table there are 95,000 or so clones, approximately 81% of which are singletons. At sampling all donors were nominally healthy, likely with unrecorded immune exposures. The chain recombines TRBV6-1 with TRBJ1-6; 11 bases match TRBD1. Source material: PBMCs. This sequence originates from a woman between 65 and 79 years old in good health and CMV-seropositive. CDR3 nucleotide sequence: TGTGCCAGCAGCTGGACAGGGGGCAGGTCACCCCTCCACTTT. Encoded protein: CASSWTGGRSPLHF.